This TCR beta chain appears in the sequencing data of a study of T cell changes during pregnancy in multiple sclerosis. The CDR3 runs to 13 residues. The ends were cut back, 6 bases at V and 4 bases at J, with 12 bases in the middle. Germline V gene lookup returns CDR1 MNHEY and CDR2 SVGAGI. This table comes from immunoSEQ multiplex PCR, and its TCRdb copy is limited to in-frame clones, with some not included. The sample includes approximately 79,000 clones, around 93% of them seen just once. The sequence came from a female donor in good health, enrolled as a control in a pregnancy study. Sequenced material: peripheral blood, taken in the second trimester of pregnancy. V is TRBV6-5 and J is TRBJ1-2; D is perhaps TRBD1 (6 bases). In DNA, the CDR3 is TGTGCCAGCAGACCCAGGGGAGCCTATGGCTACACCTTC. This translates into CASRPRGAYGYTF.